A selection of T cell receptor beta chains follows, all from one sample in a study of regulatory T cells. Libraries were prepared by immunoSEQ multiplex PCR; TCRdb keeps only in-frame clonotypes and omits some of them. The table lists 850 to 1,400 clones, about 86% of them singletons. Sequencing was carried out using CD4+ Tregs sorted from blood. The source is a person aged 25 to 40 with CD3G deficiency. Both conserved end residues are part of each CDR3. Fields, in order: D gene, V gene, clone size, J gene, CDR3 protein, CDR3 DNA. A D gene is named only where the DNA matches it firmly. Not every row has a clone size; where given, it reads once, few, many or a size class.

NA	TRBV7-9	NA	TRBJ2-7	CASSFTGGGEQYF	TGTGCCAGCAGCTTCACAGGTGGAGGCGAGCAGTACTTC
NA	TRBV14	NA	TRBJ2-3	CASSRTLLDTQYF	TGTGCCAGCAGCCGGACCCTCTTGGATACGCAGTATTTT
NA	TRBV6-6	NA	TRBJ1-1	CASMGREAFF	TGTGCCAGCATGGGTAGAGAAGCTTTCTTT
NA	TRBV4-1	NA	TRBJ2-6	CATAIYSRTTSRANVLTF	TGCGCCACAGCTATATACTCTAGAACCACAAGTCGGGCCAACGTCCTGACTTTC
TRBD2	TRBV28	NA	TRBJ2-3	CASSLLTGGQDTQYF	TGTGCCAGCAGCCTACTGACGGGGGGGCAGGATACGCAGTATTTT
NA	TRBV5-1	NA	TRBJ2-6	CASRPNSGANVLTF	TGCGCCAGCAGGCCAAACTCTGGGGCCAACGTCCTGACTTTC
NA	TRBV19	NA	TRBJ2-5	CASSVDLRGTQYF	TGTGCCAGTAGTGTCGATCTCAGGGGGACCCAGTACTTC
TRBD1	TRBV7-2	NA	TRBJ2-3	CASSSNPRTGGRGGTQYF	TGTGCCAGCAGCTCTAACCCGAGGACAGGGGGTCGAGGCGGAACGCAGTATTTT
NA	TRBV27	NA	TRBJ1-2	CASSLRWGHYGYTF	TGTGCCAGCAGTTTGCGTTGGGGCCACTATGGCTACACCTTC
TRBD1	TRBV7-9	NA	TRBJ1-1	CASSLEGTGKAFF	TGTGCCAGCAGCTTAGAAGGGACAGGAAAAGCTTTCTTT
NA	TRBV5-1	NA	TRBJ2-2	CASSLGYGNTGELFF	TGCGCCAGCAGCTTGGGGTACGGAAACACCGGGGAGCTGTTTTTT
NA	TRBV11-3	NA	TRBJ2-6	CASSKSVSRQSRANVLTF	TGTGCCAGCAGCAAGTCTGTATCTCGACAAAGTCGGGCCAACGTCCTGACTTTC
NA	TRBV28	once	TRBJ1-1	CASRPSLGSTEAFF	TGTGCCAGCAGGCCCAGCCTGGGGTCCACTGAAGCTTTCTTT
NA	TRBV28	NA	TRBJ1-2	CASSSQGEHGYTF	TGTGCCAGCAGTTCACAGGGTGAACATGGCTACACCTTC
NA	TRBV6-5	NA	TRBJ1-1	CASRRAGPFTEAFF	TGTGCCAGCAGAAGGGCAGGGCCATTCACTGAAGCTTTCTTT
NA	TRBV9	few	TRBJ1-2	CASSVARADYGYTF	TGTGCCAGCAGCGTAGCTCGGGCAGACTATGGCTACACCTTC
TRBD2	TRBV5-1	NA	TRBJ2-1	CASSLVTSGAYNEQFF	TGCGCCAGCAGCTTGGTTACTAGCGGGGCCTACAATGAGCAGTTCTTC
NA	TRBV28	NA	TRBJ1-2	CASSLKGYGYTF	TGTGCCAGCAGTTTAAAAGGGTACGGCTACACCTTC
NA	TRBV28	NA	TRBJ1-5	CASSGRGQRFSYSNQPQHF	TGTGCCAGCAGCGGAAGGGGACAAAGGTTCTCCTATAGCAATCAGCCCCAGCATTTT
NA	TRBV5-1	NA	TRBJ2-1	CASSLGQAKYNEQFF	TGCGCCAGCAGCTTGGGACAGGCAAAGTACAATGAGCAGTTCTTC
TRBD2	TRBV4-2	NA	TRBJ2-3	CASSQDWSGRSDTQYF	TGTGCCAGCAGCCAAGATTGGAGCGGGAGGTCAGATACGCAGTATTTT
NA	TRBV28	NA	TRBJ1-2	CASSLVGNYGYTF	TGTGCCAGCAGTTTGGTAGGGAACTATGGCTACACCTTC
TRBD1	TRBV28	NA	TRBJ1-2	CASRPAQGSRGRHYGYTF	TGTGCCAGCAGACCAGCCCAGGGGAGCAGGGGGCGGCACTATGGCTACACCTTC
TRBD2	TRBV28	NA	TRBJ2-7	CASSSPSGGSTYEQYF	TGTGCCAGCAGTTCTCCTAGCGGGGGGTCCACCTACGAGCAGTACTTC
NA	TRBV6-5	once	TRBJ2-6	CASSYQWGGANVLTF	TGTGCCAGCAGTTACCAGTGGGGTGGGGCCAACGTCCTGACTTTC
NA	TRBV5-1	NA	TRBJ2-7	CASSPSSGSYEQYF	TGCGCCAGCAGCCCTTCCTCCGGGAGCTACGAGCAGTACTTC
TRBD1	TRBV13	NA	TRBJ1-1	CASSRDGTGSRAFF	TGTGCCAGCAGTCGCGATGGGACAGGGAGTCGAGCTTTCTTT
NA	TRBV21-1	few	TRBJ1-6	CASSKQGNRDTYRIGDSPLHF	TGTGCCAGCAGCAAACAGGGAAACCGGGACACCTATAGAATTGGCGATTCACCCCTCCACTTT
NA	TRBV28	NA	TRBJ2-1	CASSKIVGTRESPWAYNEQFF	TGTGCCAGCAGCAAAATAGTCGGGACTCGAGAATCACCATGGGCCTACAATGAGCAGTTCTTC
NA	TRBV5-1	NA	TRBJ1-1	CASSLGSGHKNTEAFF	TGCGCCAGCAGCTTGGGCTCGGGACACAAGAACACTGAAGCTTTCTTT
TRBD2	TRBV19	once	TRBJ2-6	CASSPLRGSSGANVLTF	TGTGCCAGTAGTCCCTTGCGGGGGAGCTCTGGGGCCAACGTCCTGACTTTC
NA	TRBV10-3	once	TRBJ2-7	CAISGRTVPGEQYF	TGTGCCATCAGTGGCAGGACGGTCCCGGGGGAGCAGTACTTC
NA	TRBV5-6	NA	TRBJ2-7	CASSGRGTSFSYEQYF	TGTGCCAGCAGCGGGAGGGGGACCAGCTTTTCCTACGAGCAGTACTTC
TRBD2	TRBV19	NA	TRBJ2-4	CASKRTSGDPDIQYF	TGTGCCAGTAAAAGGACTAGCGGGGACCCCGATATTCAGTACTTC
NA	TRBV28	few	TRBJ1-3	CASSRRGNSGNTIYF	TGTGCCAGCAGTCGTAGGGGGAACTCTGGAAACACCATATATTTT
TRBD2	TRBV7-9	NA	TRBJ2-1	CASSPRGAYEQFF	TGTGCCAGCAGCCCGCGGGGGGCCTATGAGCAGTTCTTC
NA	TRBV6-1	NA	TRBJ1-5	CASSGTRGGRKYSNQPQHF	TGTGCCAGCAGTGGCACGCGCGGGGGGCGAAAATATAGCAATCAGCCCCAGCATTTT
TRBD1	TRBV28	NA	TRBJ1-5	CASSFGTGYQPQHF	TGTGCCAGCAGTTTCGGGACAGGGTATCAGCCCCAGCATTTT
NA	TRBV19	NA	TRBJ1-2	CASSRSSGGYTF	TGTGCCAGTAGTAGAAGTTCGGGGGGCTACACCTTC
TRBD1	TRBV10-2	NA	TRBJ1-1	CASRDRVNTEAFF	TGCGCCAGCAGGGACAGGGTGAACACTGAAGCTTTCTTT